This is a list of T cell receptor beta chains from one sample in a study of sequential checkpoint blockade in melanoma. The table came from immunoSEQ multiplex PCR; TCRdb's copy has only in-frame clones and leaves some out. The table lists tens of thousands of clones, 75% to 90% of them singletons. The sequencing here drew on CD8+ T cells sorted from blood (inferred from file names), taken from a patient given nivolumab and ipilimumab in sequence. All receptors come from a human donor with melanoma. Each CDR3 is given with its conserved first and last residue. D genes are given only for firm matches. The size entry is marked missing in some rows and otherwise reads once, few, many or a size class.

TRBJ2-7 TRBV19 - once TGTGCCAGTAGTGAGGGACTCTACGAGCAGTACTTC CASSEGLYEQYF
TRBJ2-1 TRBV4-3 - once TGCGCCAGCAGCCAAGTTCAGGGAAGCTCCTACAATGAGCAGTTCTTC CASSQVQGSSYNEQFF
TRBJ1-1 TRBV7-3 - - TGTGCCAGCAGCCCCGGGGGGGCTGAAGCTTTCTTT CASSPGGAEAFF
TRBJ2-6 TRBV4-3 - - TGCGCCAGCTCTCTGGCCTCTGGGGCCAACGTCCTGACTTTC CASSLASGANVLTF
TRBJ2-7 TRBV27 TRBD2 - TGTGCCGGGACTAGGAGGCCCGAGCAGTACTTC CAGTRRPEQYF
TRBJ1-1 TRBV10-1 - - TGCGCCAGCAGGGGGCTAGGCACTGAAGCTTTCTTT CASRGLGTEAFF
TRBJ1-1 TRBV7-9 - - TGTGCCAGCAGCTTAGCCCGATACAGGGACAACACTGAAGCTTTCTTT CASSLARYRDNTEAFF
TRBJ1-2 TRBV5-1 TRBD1 - TGCGCCAGCAGCCTCGGGACAGGGCTTTTCTATGGCTACACCTTC CASSLGTGLFYGYTF
TRBJ2-1 TRBV5-6 TRBD2 once TGTGCCAGCAGCTTGAGTCTAGCGGGAGGTTATGAGCAGTTCTTC CASSLSLAGGYEQFF
TRBJ1-4 TRBV27 TRBD1 - TGTGCCAGCAGTGCGGACAGGGGTGGTGAAAAACTGTTTTTT CASSADRGGEKLFF
TRBJ2-1 TRBV7-9 - - TGTGCCAGCAGCCCACCCAGGGGTCATTTCTCCTACAATGAGCAGTTCTTC CASSPPRGHFSYNEQFF
TRBJ2-2 TRBV4-1 TRBD1 - TGCGCCAGCAGCCAGGACAGGGCGGCCACCGGGGAGCTGTTTTTT CASSQDRAATGELFF
TRBJ2-1 TRBV18 - - TGTGCCAGCTCACCGATTCAGGACTACCACTCCTACAATGAGCAGTTCTTC CASSPIQDYHSYNEQFF
TRBJ1-2 TRBV27 - - TGTGCCTGCAGTCCCCGGACGGGAGGGGACTATGGCTACACCTTC CACSPRTGGDYGYTF
TRBJ2-1 TRBV27 - - TGTGCCAGCGGCCTGTGGGGCGGACGGGTAGATGAGCAGTTCTTC CASGLWGGRVDEQFF
TRBJ1-2 TRBV7-9 - - TGTGCCAGCAGCTTACCCTCACTCCACTATGGCTACACCTTC CASSLPSLHYGYTF
TRBJ2-2 TRBV5-1 TRBD1 - TGCGCCAGCAGCGCTTACAGGGGCACCGGGGAGCTGTTTTTT CASSAYRGTGELFF
TRBJ2-1 TRBV19 TRBD2 - TGTGCCACCTTGGCCAAGGCTAGCGGTGAGCAGTTCTTC CATLAKASGEQFF